The sequence of this T cell receptor (beta chain) was determined in a study of PD-1 blockade in classical Hodgkin lymphoma. Background on the study: Patients received nivolumab 3 mg/kg intravenously every 2 weeks.

Comments on this clone: The antigen is undetermined.

Clones were sequenced by immunoSEQ multiplex PCR, and TCRdb holds only the in-frame ones, with some missing. The data hold fewer than 90,000 clones, with 89% observed a single time. V lost 1 base and J 3 bases, leaving 9 bases between the germline ends. The CDR3 has 14 residues. The germline gives CDR1 MGHRA, CDR2 YSYEKL. Study-wide results and caveats: Healthy donors reportedly exceeded newly diagnosed patients in baseline TCR diversity. Only CD4+ TCR diversity, not CD8+, had risen significantly by C4D1.

Every patient was affected by relapse after autologous stem cell transplantation, while exposure to brentuximab vedotin was not uniform. Complete response, partial response or progressive disease was each patient's best response. This chain links TRBV4-1 with TRBJ1-1; D perhaps matches TRBD1 (5 bases). The starting material was peripheral blood mononuclear cells (PBMCs), obtained at baseline. This clonotype originated in a human donor with classical Hodgkin lymphoma. The DNA of the CDR3 is TGCGCCAGCAGCCAAGTTACAGGTGACACTGAAGCTTTCTTT. Translated, it gives CASSQVTGDTEAFF.